This record concerns one T cell receptor beta chain sequence. This sample was included in a study of T cells in women clearing cervical HPV infection. Turning to the study itself: For cases, blood was sampled a median approximately 150 days after lesion detection, interquartile range about 90 to 200 days.

Method: immunoSEQ multiplex PCR; TCRdb's copy keeps in-frame clones and lacks some. The table gives tens of thousands of clones; the top ten clones make up 4.3% of it. The sequence derives from a woman aged 18 to 69 with a cervical HPV16 infection that either progressed to CIN3+ or cleared (not recorded which). The material sequenced was blood buffy coat.

CDR3 DNA, as far as it was read: TGTGCCAGTATACCCACGGGAGGGGGTGAA. Translation gives CASIPTGGGE. The whole CDR3 reads CASIPTGGGEAFF. The chain combines TRBV19 with TRBJ1-1; tentatively, D is TRBD1 (6 bases). With the read ending 3 residues before the CDR3 end, the germline J gene is used to fill in that end. V gave up 7 bases and J gave up 7 bases, with 16 bases separating them. The V gene's germline CDR1 is LNHDA and CDR2 SQIVND (reference sequence). CDR3 size: 13 residues.